The next 17 T cell receptor beta chains were all read from a single sample in a study of T cells in Graves' hyperthyroidism and ophthalmopathy. RNA transcripts provided the source from which TCR beta CDR3 regions were amplified. With the HTBI primer set, the TCR CDR3 went through a first round of RT-PCR. TCRdb called the multiplex PCR reads again in MiXCR, with one record for every CDR3 protein. The sample has 250,000 to 300,000 distinct CDR3 sequences, roughly 15% seen once. The specimen was blood. The receptors shown here come from a woman in her 50s with Graves' hyperthyroidism that later progressed to Graves' ophthalmopathy.

This clonotype was observed at least ten times. The V call is TRBV12-3 or TRBV12-4, the J call TRBJ1-1, with D possibly matching TRBD1 (5 bases). V was trimmed by 8 bases and J by 1 base, leaving 8 bases between them. The CDR3 has 12 amino acids. The CDR3 bases are TGTGCCAGCCGCGGGGGGAACACTGAAGCTTTCTTT. Amino acids: CASRGGNTEAFF.

This clonotype came up many times. This chain connects TRBV5-1 to TRBJ2-2; 7 bases fit TRBD2. The CDR3 is 16 residues long. CDR1 is SGHRS and CDR2 is YFSETQ in the germline V gene. V lost 4 bases to trimming and J lost 4 bases; unmatched junction nucleotides: 10. CDR3 protein: CASSPDGGMLTGELFF. CDR3 in DNA: TGCGCCAGCAGCCCGGACGGGGGGATGCTCACCGGGGAGCTGTTTTTT.

This clonotype showed up many times. V gene TRBV5-6 combines with J gene TRBJ2-3, with 9 bases matching TRBD1. The CDR3 is 17 amino acids. Germline V gives CDR1 SGHDT, CDR2 YYEEEE. V lost 1 base, J lost 2 bases, and 8 bases stayed unmatched. The CDR3 loop reads CASSLNLGQGYTDTQYF. CDR3 coding DNA: TGTGCCAGCAGCTTGAATTTAGGACAGGGGTACACAGATACGCAGTATTTT.

This clonotype was observed a handful of times. The chain has TRBV6-1 and TRBJ1-1; D might be TRBD1 (5 bases). This CDR3 has 13 amino acids. Germline CDR1 reads MNHNS; CDR2 reads SASEGT. With 3 bases removed from V and 6 bases from J, the gap between germline ends came to 11 bases. The CDR3 here is CASSDGGFAEAFF. CDR3 DNA: TGTGCCAGCAGTGACGGGGGTTTCGCTGAAGCTTTCTTT.

Many counts were recorded for this clonotype. The chain employs TRBV20-1 and TRBJ2-7; D might be TRBD2 (6 bases). Germline CDR1 DFQATT, CDR2 SNEGSKA (reference sequence). V shed 6 bases and J shed 0 bases, with 15 bases lying between them. The CDR3 is made up of 14 amino acids. The CDR3 DNA reads as TGCAGTGCCCTCCCCGGGACTTCCTCCTACGAGCAGTACTTC. Its protein is CSALPGTSSYEQYF.

A single count supports this clonotype. The chain has TRBV20-1 and TRBJ2-1, with 16 bases lining up with TRBD2. The CDR3 is 17 residues long. V lost 3 bases and J lost 4; bases outside the gene matches: 6. Germline loops: CDR1 DFQATT, CDR2 SNEGSKA (reference sequence). The CDR3 DNA reads TGCAGTGCTAGGCCGGGACTAGCGGGAGGGGTATACAATGAGCAGTTCTTC. The encoded protein is CSARPGLAGGVYNEQFF.

This clonotype has ten or more counts. The chain recombines TRBV19 with TRBJ1-5; D not certain. In germline, CDR1 is LNHDA, CDR2 SQIVND (reference sequence). The ends were cut back, 5 bases at V and 2 bases at J, with 10 bases in the middle. The CDR3 is 14 residues long. The CDR3 DNA reads TGTGCCAGTAGTCAACAGTATGGCAATCAGCCCCAGCATTTT. It translates to CASSQQYGNQPQHF.

The rearrangement links TRBV5-1 to TRBJ2-1; TRBD2 matches 11 bases. Germline trimming cut 2 bases from V and 4 bases from J; bases unmatched to any gene: 20. This CDR3 has 21 residues. Germline CDR1 reads SGHRS; CDR2 reads YFSETQ. CDR3: CASSFLVGQGRASGRYNEQFF. The CDR3 DNA is TGCGCCAGCAGCTTTCTCGTTGGACAGGGGAGGGCTAGCGGGAGGTACAATGAGCAGTTCTTC. The complete variable domain, with remaining parts taken from reference TRBV5-1 and TRBJ2-1, reads KAGVTQTPRYLIKTRGQQVTLSCSPISGHRSVSWYQQTPGQGLQFLFEYFSETQRNKGNFPGRFSGRQFSNSRSEMNVSTLELGDSALYLCASSFLVGQGRASGRYNEQFFGPGTRLTVL.

This clonotype was seen repeatedly, ten times or more. This sequence joins TRBV28 and TRBJ1-2; D call uncertain. Germline assignment: CDR1 MDHEN and CDR2 SYDVKM. The V and J ends lost 7 bases and 3 bases respectively, with 15 bases between them. This CDR3 is built from 14 residues. In nucleotides, the CDR3 is TGTGCCAGCATTCTCTGGGCATCGGACTATGGCTACACCTTC. It yields the protein CASILWASDYGYTF.

The chain recombines TRBV7-3 with TRBJ2-2, with 9 positions matching TRBD1. CDR3 length equals 14 residues. Germline V lookup: CDR1 SGHTA, CDR2 FQGTGA. Unmatched junction bases numbered 2, after V lost 5 bases and J lost 4 bases. CDR3 DNA: TGTGCCAGCAGCCCGACAGGGGGCACCGGGGAGCTGTTTTTT. Translation: CASSPTGGTGELFF.

This clonotype was detected many times. This sequence joins TRBV20-1 and TRBJ2-1; tentatively, D is TRBD2 (5 bases). The germline gives CDR1 DFQATT, CDR2 SNEGSKA (reference sequence). The CDR3 runs to 14 residues. V was clipped by 0 bases and J by 1 base, with 7 bases between them. CDR3 sequence reads: CSAREAASYNEQFF. The CDR3 DNA sequence: TGCAGTGCTAGAGAAGCGGCTTCCTACAATGAGCAGTTCTTC.

This clonotype has at least ten counts. V usage is TRBV10-3 and J usage is TRBJ2-7; 8 nucleotides align to TRBD2. Unmatched junction bases numbered 6, after V lost 6 bases and J lost 2 bases. This CDR3 region has 14 residues. Germline V gene lookup returns CDR1 ENHRY and CDR2 SYGVKD. The CDR3 sequence: CAIRKLADTYEQYF. In DNA form, the CDR3 reads TGTGCCATCAGGAAACTAGCGGACACCTACGAGCAGTACTTC.

This clonotype was picked up many times. The V gene is TRBV28, the J gene TRBJ2-7, with TRBD2 as a possible D gene (5 bases). The length of the CDR3 is 11 residues. V lost 7 bases and J 8 bases, leaving 12 bases between the germline ends. Germline V lookup: CDR1 MDHEN, CDR2 SYDVKM. The CDR3 loop is CASTQNGKQYF. CDR3 bases: TGTGCCAGCACACAAAACGGGAAGCAGTACTTC.

Comments on this clonotype: Being one base from a much bigger clone, this may be a read error. The chain joins TRBV29-1 to TRBJ1-1; TRBD1 agrees at 7 bases. J lost 4 bases, V lost 2 bases, and 10 bases had no gene match. Germline V gene sequence: CDR1 SQVTM, CDR2 ANQGSEA. The CDR3 consists of 15 residues. Here the CDR3 DNA reads TGCAGCGTTGAATACAGGGGCAGGTGGAGCACTGAAGCTTTCTTT. Translated: CSVEYRGRWSTEAFF.

This clonotype showed up just a few times. J is TRBJ2-1 and V is TRBV7-9; TRBD1 aligns across 10 bases. V trimming: 3 bases; J trimming: 4 bases; junction bases outside the gene matches: 24. Per the germline V gene, CDR1 is SEHNR and CDR2 is FQNEAQ (reference sequence). The CDR3 totals 22 residues. This CDR3 reads CASSFFGQGDPRSQGLYNEQFF. CDR3 in DNA: TGTGCCAGCAGCTTTTTTGGACAGGGGGATCCTAGGTCTCAGGGGCTATACAATGAGCAGTTCTTC.

This clonotype was recorded many times. The chain couples TRBV11-2 to TRBJ2-1; 10 nucleotides align to TRBD2. Germline CDR1 and CDR2: SGHAT and FQNNGV. This CDR3 spans 22 amino acids. With V trimmed by 0 bases and J by 3 bases, 20 bases remained unmatched. The DNA of the CDR3 is TGTGCCAGCAGCTTAGATCGGGAGGGACTAGCGTGGAGTCAAGTGGGCTACAATGAGCAGTTCTTC. Protein sequence: CASSLDREGLAWSQVGYNEQFF.

This clonotype was counted ten times or more. The rearrangement links TRBV27 to TRBJ2-7; a possible D gene is TRBD1 (6 bases). The CDR3 is 14 amino acids. The germline V and J ends were trimmed by 2 bases and 2 bases, with 10 bases remaining between them. In germline, CDR1 is MNHEY, CDR2 SMNVEV (reference sequence). CDR3 protein: CASSLRGRAYEQYF. The DNA for the CDR3 is TGTGCCAGCAGTTTAAGGGGGAGAGCCTACGAGCAGTACTTC.